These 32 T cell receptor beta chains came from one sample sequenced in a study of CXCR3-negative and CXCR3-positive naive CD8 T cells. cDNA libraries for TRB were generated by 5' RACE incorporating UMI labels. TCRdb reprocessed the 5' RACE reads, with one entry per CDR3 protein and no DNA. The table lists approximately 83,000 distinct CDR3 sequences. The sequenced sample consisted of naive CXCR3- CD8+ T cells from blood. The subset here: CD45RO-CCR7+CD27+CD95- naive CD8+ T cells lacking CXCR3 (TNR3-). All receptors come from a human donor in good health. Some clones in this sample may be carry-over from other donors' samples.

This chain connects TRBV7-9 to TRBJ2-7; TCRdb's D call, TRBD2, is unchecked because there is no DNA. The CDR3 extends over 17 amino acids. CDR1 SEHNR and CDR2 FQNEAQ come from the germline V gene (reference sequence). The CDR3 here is CASSLGGLARSANEQYF.

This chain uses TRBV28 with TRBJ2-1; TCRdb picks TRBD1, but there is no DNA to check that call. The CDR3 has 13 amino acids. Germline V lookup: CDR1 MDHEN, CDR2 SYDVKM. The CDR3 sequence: CASSWTPYNEQFF.

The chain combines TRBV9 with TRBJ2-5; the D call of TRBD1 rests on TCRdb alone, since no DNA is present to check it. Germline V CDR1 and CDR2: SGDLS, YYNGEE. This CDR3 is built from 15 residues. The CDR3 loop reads CASGWGAGRQETQYF.

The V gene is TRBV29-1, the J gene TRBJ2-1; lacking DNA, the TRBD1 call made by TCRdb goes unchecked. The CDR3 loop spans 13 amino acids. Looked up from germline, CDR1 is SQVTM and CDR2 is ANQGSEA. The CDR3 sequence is CSVDRGLGNEQFF.

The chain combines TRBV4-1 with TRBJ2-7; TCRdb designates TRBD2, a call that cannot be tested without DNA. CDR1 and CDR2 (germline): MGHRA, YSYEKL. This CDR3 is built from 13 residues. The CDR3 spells CASSSGMTYEQYF.

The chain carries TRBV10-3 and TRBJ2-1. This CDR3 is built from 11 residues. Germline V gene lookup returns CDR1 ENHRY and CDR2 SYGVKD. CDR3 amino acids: CAIRDGNEQFF.

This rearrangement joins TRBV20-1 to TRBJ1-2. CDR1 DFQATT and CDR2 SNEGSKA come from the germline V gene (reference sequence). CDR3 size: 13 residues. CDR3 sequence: CSAKRGEDYGYTF.

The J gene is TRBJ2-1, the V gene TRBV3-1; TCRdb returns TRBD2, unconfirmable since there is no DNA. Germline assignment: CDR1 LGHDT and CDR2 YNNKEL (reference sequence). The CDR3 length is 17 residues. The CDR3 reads CASSQSPRTTPYNEQFF.

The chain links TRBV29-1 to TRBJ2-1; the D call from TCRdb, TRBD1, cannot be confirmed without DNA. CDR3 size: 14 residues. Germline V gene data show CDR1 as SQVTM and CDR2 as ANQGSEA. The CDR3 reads CSVEGDRGLDEQFF.

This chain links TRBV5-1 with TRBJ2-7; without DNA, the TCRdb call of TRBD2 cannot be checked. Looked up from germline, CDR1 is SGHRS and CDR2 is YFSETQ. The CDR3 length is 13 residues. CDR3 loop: CASSPGTSFEQYF.

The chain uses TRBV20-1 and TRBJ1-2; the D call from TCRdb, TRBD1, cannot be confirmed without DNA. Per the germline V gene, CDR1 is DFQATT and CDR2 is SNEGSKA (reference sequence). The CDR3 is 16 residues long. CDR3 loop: CSARDLTGFTNYGYTF.

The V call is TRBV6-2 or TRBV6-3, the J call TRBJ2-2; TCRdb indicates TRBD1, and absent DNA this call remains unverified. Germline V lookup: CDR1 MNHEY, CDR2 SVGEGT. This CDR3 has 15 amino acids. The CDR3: CASSQTGLDTGELFF.

The CDR3 region is CASSLPRGSDEQFF. V gene TRBV5-1 combines with J gene TRBJ2-1; absent DNA, TCRdb's TRBD2 call cannot be checked. CDR3 length: 14 amino acids. Germline loops: CDR1 SGHRS, CDR2 YFSETQ.

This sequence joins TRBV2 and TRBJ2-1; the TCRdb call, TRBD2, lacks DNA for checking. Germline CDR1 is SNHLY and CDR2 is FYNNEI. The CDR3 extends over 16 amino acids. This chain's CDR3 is CASSEWGGGSYNEQFF.

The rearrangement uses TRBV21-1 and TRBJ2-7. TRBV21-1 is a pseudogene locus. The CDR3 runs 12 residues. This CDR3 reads CASSKDSGKQYF.

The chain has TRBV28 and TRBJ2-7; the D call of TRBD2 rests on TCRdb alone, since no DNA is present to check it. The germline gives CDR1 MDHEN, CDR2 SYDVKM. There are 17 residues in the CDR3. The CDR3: CASSLGHGLAGNYEQYF.

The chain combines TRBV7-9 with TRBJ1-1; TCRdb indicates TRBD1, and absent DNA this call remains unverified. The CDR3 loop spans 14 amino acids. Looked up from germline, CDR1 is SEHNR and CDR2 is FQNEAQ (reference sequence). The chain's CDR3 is CASSWLDRNTEAFF.

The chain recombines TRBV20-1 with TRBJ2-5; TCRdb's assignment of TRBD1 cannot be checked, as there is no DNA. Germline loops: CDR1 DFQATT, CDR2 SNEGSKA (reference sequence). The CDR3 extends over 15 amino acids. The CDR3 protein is CSAATLRGAIETQYF.

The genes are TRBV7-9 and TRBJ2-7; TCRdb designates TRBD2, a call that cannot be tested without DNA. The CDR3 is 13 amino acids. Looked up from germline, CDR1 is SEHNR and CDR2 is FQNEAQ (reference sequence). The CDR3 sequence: CASSSGLTYEQYF.

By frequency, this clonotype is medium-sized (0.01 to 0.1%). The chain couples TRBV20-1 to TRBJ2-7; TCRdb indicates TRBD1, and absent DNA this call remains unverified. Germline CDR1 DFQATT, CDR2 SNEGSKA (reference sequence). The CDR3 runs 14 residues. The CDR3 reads CSASGGGDLDEQYF.

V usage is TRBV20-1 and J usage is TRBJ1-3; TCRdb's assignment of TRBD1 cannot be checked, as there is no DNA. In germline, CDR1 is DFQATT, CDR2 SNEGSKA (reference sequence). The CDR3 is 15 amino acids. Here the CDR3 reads CSATPGPHSGNTIYF.

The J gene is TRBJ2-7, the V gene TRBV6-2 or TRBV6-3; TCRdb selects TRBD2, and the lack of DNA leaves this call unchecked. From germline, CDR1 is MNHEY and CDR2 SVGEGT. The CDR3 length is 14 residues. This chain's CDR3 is CATLWGDYSYEQYF.

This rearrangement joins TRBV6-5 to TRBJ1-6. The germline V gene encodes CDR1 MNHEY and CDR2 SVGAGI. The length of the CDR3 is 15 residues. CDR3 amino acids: CASSDVDLRNSPLHF.

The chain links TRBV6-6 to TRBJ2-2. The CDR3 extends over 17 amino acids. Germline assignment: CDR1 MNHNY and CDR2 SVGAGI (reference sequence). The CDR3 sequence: CASSYSSLGANTGELFF.

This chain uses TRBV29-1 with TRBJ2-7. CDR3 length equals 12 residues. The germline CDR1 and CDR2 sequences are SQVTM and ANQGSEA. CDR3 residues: CSAAVSSYEQYF.

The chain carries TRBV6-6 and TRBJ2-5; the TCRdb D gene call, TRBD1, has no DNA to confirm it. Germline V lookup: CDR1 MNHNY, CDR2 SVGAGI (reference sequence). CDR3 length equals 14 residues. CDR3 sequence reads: CASSYTDRAETQYF.

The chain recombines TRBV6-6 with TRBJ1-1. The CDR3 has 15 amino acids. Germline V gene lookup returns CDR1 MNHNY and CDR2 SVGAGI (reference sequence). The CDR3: CASSYSLESNTEAFF.

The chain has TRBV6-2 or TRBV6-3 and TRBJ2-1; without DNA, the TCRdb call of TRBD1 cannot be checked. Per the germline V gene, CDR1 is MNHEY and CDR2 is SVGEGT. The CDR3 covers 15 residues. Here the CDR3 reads CASSYRESSYNEQFF.

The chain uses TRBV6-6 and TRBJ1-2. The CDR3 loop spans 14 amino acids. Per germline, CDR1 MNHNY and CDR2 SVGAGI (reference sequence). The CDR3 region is CAISPGLKAFSYTF.

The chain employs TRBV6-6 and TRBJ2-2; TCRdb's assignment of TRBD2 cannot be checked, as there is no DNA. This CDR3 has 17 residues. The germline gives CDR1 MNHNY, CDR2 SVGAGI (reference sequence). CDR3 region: CASSYHKEGGSTGELFF.

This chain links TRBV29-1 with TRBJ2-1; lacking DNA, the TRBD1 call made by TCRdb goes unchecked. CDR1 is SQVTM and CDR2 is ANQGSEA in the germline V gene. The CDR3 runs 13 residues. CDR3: CSVAGGLDNEQFF.

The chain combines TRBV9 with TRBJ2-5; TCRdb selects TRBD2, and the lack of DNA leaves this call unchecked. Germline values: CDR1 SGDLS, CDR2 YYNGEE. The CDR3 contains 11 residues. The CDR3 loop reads CASSEGETQYF. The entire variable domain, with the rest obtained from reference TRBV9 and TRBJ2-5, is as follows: DSGVTQTPKHLITATGQRVTLRCSPRSGDLSVYWYQQSLDQGLQFLIQYYNGEERAKGNILERFSAQQFPDLHSELNLSSLELGDSALYFCASSEGETQYFGPGTRLLVL.